The sequence of this T cell receptor beta chain was determined in a study of blood T cells in healthy people across ages. With a J-beta primer mix and a sample-barcoded 5' primer, a second PCR ran about 6 to 11 cycles. TCRdb reprocessed the 5' RACE reads with MiXCR, giving one entry per CDR3 protein. The sample carries some 1,800,000 distinct CDR3 sequences, 39% recorded once. The CDR3 has 15 amino acids. Germline CDR1 and CDR2: DFQATT and SNEGSKA (reference sequence). Germline trimming cut 6 bases from V and 0 bases from J; bases unmatched to any gene: 3. Findings of the study overall: TCR beta diversity, measured per million T cells, fell in a roughly linear way with age.

As to this clonotype: Its antigen is not identified.

This chain uses TRBV20-1 with TRBJ2-1; 12 nucleotides agree with TRBD2. The sequenced material came from blood. This TCR was recovered from a human donor in good health. The CDR3 region has the DNA TGCAGTGCGGAACTAGCGGGGGGCTCCTACAATGAGCAGTTCTTC. Translated, it gives CSAELAGGSYNEQFF.